This T cell receptor (beta chain) is drawn from a study of cytomegalovirus exposure and HLA in healthy donors. Regarding the study as a whole: Later, an analysis showed that TCR beta chains associated with HLA were more clonally expanded than others that were equally common. Analyses of presence/absence relied on an assumption of roughly uniform sequencing depth across donors. Cytomegalovirus-associated TCR beta chains were listed, numbering 150 to 200.

Note on this clone: No antigen is known for it.

The PCR contained 60 Vbeta and 13 Jbeta primers. Data came from immunoSEQ multiplex PCR; TCRdb stores just in-frame clones and leaves some out. The sample shows 100,000 or so clones, around 80% of them seen only once. CDR1 SGDLS and CDR2 YYNGEE come from the germline V gene. The CDR3 totals 15 residues. The V and J ends lost 0 bases and 1 base, in that order; junction bases with no gene match: 0. V gene TRBV9 combines with J gene TRBJ2-5; TRBD1 agrees at 10 bases. The sequenced material came from PBMCs. The TCR was taken from a woman between 45 and 65 years old in good health and CMV-seropositive. CDR3 DNA: TGTGCCAGCAGCGTAGGGACAGGGGGCCAAGAGACCCAGTACTTC. Protein sequence: CASSVGTGGQETQYF.